The text below deals with one TCR beta chain. Its specificity is not known. During construction of the library, unique molecular identifiers were attached to individual cDNA molecules for quantitative, reproducible TCR counting. TCRdb processed the RACE reads anew with MiXCR; each CDR3 protein has one entry. This sample carries some 51,000 distinct CDR3 sequences, roughly 8.8% of them seen once, and the ten largest clones take 11% to 15%. Specified time point: pre-sensitization, week 0. The treatment here: therapeutic diphenylcyclopropenone sensitization with weekly scalp DPC. The source of the sample is a study of human T cells and chemical hapten exposure. Study as a whole: Slight volume differences across pooled libraries mainly accounted for varying per-sample TCR yields.

Trimming pared 4 bases from V and 5 bases from J, leaving 7 bases between. The CDR3 consists of 13 residues. The germline gives CDR1 KGHDR, CDR2 SFDVKD. Findings and caveats of the study: The study found that DPC sensitization did not change TCRs above 1 in 1000 frequency. Given that the donors had alopecia, their immune response may differ from that seen in healthy people.

The TCR sequence derives from a woman between 40 and 50 years old with alopecia areata. Some clones in this sample may be carry-over from other donors' samples. The material sequenced was whole blood, taken in connection with sensitization to the hapten diphenylcyclopropenone (DPC). V and J are TRBV24-1 and TRBJ2-2; weak D call: TRBD2 (5 bases). The CDR3 loop is CATSEGETGELFF. The CDR3 bases are TGTGCCACCAGTGAGGGAGAAACCGGGGAGCTGTTTTTT.